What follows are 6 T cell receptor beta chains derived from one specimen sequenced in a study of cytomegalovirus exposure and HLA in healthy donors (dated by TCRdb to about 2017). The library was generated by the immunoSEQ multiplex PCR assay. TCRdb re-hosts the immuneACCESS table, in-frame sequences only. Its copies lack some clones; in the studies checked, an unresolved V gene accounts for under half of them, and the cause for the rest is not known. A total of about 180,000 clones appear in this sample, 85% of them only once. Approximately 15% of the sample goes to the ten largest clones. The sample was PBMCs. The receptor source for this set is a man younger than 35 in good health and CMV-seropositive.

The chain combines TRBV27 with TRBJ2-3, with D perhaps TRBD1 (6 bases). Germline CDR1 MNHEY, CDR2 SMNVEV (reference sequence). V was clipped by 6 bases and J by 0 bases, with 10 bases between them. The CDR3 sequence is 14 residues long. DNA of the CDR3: TGTGCCAGCAGCCGCAGGGGCAGCACAGATACGCAGTATTTT. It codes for CASSRRGSTDTQYF.

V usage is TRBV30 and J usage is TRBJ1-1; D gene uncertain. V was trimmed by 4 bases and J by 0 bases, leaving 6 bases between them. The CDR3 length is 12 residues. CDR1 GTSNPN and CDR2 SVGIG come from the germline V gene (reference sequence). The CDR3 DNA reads TGTGCCTGGAACAGATTGAACACTGAAGCTTTCTTT. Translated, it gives CAWNRLNTEAFF.

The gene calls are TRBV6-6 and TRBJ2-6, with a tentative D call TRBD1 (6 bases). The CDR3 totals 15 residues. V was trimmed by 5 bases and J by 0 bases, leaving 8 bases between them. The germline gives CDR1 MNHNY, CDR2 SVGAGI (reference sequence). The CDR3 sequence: CASSPGVSGANVLTF. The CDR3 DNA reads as TGTGCCAGCAGTCCAGGGGTCTCTGGGGCCAACGTCCTGACTTTC.

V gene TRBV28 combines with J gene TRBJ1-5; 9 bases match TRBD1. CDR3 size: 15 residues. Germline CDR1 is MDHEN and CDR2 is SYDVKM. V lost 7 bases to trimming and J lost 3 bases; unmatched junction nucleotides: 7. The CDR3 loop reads CASITGGADNQPQHF. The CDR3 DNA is TGTGCCAGCATTACAGGGGGCGCGGACAATCAGCCCCAGCATTTT.

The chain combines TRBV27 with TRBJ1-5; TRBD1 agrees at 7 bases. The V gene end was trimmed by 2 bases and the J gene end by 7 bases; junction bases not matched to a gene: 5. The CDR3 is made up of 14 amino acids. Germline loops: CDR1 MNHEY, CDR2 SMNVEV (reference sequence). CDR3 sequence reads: CASSLGPGGQPQHF. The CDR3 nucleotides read TGTGCCAGCAGTTTAGGCCCAGGGGGACAGCCCCAGCATTTT.

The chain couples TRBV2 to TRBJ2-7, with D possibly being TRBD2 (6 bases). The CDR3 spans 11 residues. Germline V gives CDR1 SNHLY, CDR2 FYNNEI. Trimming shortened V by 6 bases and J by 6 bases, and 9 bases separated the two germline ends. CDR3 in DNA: TGTGCCAGCAGGACCGGGGGCGAGCAGTACTTC. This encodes CASRTGGEQYF.